This T cell receptor beta chain was recovered during a study of cytomegalovirus exposure and HLA in healthy donors. Study-wide points: Solely CMV serostatus was available to characterize immune exposure.

It was with 60 Vbeta and 13 Jbeta primers that the PCR ran. TCRdb keeps only in-frame clones here, not all; method: immunoSEQ multiplex PCR. Of approximately 170,000 clones in the sample, 68% were seen once. On this clone itself: Its specificity is not known.

J was trimmed by 7 bases and V by 5 bases; bases with no gene match: 4. The CDR3 is made up of 13 amino acids. Germline values: CDR1 SGHVS, CDR2 FQNEAQ. The receptor was isolated from a man between 45 and 60 years old in good health and CMV-seronegative. The chain employs TRBV7-8 and TRBJ1-5, with 8 bases fitting TRBD1. Input material: PBMCs. This CDR3 is CASSMDREQPQHF. The DNA of the CDR3 is TGTGCCAGCAGCATGGACAGGGAACAGCCCCAGCATTTT. Based on the CDR3 plus reference TRBV7-8 and TRBJ1-5, the full variable domain is GAGVSQSPRYKVAKRGQDVALRCDPISGHVSLFWYQQALGQGPEFLTYFQNEAQLDKSGLPSDRFFAERPEGSVSTLKIQRTQQEDSAVYLCASSMDREQPQHFGDGTRLSIL.